The rows below give T cell receptor beta chains drawn from one sample of a study of blood T cell repertoires in COVID-19. Profiled with immunoSEQ multiplex PCR; TCRdb holds only in-frame clones, not every one. The sample lists about 200,000 clones; 70% to 90% were seen once. The specimen sequenced was peripheral blood. The receptors were gathered from a woman older than 75 with acute or convalescent COVID-19. CDR3s include the opening cysteine and the closing phenylalanine or tryptophan. D genes are given only for firm matches. The size of a clone is reported for some rows only, either as once, few or many, or as a class for expanded clones.

TRBJ1-5 TRBV6-2/TRBV6-3 NA TRBD1 TGTGCCAGCAGCAGGGGGACGGGGTGGCCCCAGCATTTT CASSRGTGWPQHF
TRBJ1-2 TRBV19 NA TRBD1 TGTGCCAGTAGTATCTCGCAGGGGGTTAGGAACTATGGCTACACCTTC CASSISQGVRNYGYTF
TRBJ2-1 TRBV5-1 once NA TGCGCCAGCAGCGCTGTAGGGGGTGGAGGCAATGAGCAGTTCTTC CASSAVGGGGNEQFF
TRBJ2-2 TRBV7-2 NA NA TGTGCCAGCAGCTCCGCCAGGAACACCGGGGAGCTGTTTTTT CASSSARNTGELFF
TRBJ1-4 TRBV4-3 NA NA TGCGCCAGCAGCCAAGATAGGATGGATTCGGGTGAAAAACTGTTTTTT CASSQDRMDSGEKLFF
TRBJ1-1 TRBV27 NA TRBD1 TGTGCCAGCAGGGGGACAGGGAACACTGAAGCTTTCTTT CASRGTGNTEAFF
TRBJ2-7 TRBV11-1 NA NA TGTGCCAGCAGCCAACCGGACGGGAACGAGCAGTACTTC CASSQPDGNEQYF
TRBJ1-5 TRBV6-5 NA NA TGTGCCAGCAGTTTCGGGGGGATAGGGGGCAATCAGCCCCAGCATTTT CASSFGGIGGNQPQHF
TRBJ2-1 TRBV6-5 NA TRBD2 TGTGCCAGCAGTTATGGCGGGAGTGCCTACAATGAGCAGTTCTTC CASSYGGSAYNEQFF
TRBJ2-6 TRBV11-3 NA NA TGTGCCAGCAGCTCCTGGACCGGGAACTCTGGGGCCAACGTCCTGACTTTC CASSSWTGNSGANVLTF
TRBJ2-3 TRBV6-5 NA NA TGTGCCAGCAGTTCTACGGGAAGCAATACAGATACGCAGTATTTT CASSSTGSNTDTQYF
TRBJ1-6 TRBV14 NA TRBD1 TGTGCCAGCAGCCCTCGGGACAGGCTCTCCTATAATTCACCCCTCCACTTT CASSPRDRLSYNSPLHF
TRBJ1-1 TRBV21-1 NA NA TGTGCCAGCAGAGGGAGGCCTCCGGGGACTGAAGCTTTCTTT CASRGRPPGTEAFF
TRBJ2-3 TRBV11-3 few NA TGTGCCAGCAGCTCTAGACAGACAGATACGCAGTATTTT CASSSRQTDTQYF
TRBJ1-2 TRBV2 few TRBD1 TGTGCCAGCAGTGAAAGGACAGGGTATGGCTACACCTTC CASSERTGYGYTF
TRBJ2-1 TRBV27 NA TRBD2 TGTGCCAGCAGTTTCCCAAGCGGGAGTGGGAATGAGCAGTTCTTC CASSFPSGSGNEQFF
TRBJ2-2 TRBV29-1 NA TRBD1 TGCAGCGTTGGTCAGGACAGGGTTGCCGGGGAGCTGTTTTTT CSVGQDRVAGELFF
TRBJ2-7 TRBV27 NA NA TGTGCCAGCAGTTCACAGGGCTACGAGCAGTACTTC CASSSQGYEQYF
TRBJ1-4 TRBV19 few TRBD1 TGTGCCAGTAGTATATGGGGGGACAGCCTCGCAACTAATGAAAAACTGTTTTTT CASSIWGDSLATNEKLFF
TRBJ1-1 TRBV19 NA NA TGTGCCAGTAGTATAGGCCCAGGGTACACTGAAGCTTTCTTT CASSIGPGYTEAFF
TRBJ1-1 TRBV19 NA TRBD1 TGTGCCAGTAGTGTTGGGACAGGGGCAATCAACACTGAAGCTTTCTTT CASSVGTGAINTEAFF
TRBJ2-1 TRBV6-2/TRBV6-3 NA NA TGTGCCAGCAGTTTAATTGATGAGCAGTTCTTC CASSLIDEQFF
TRBJ1-2 TRBV5-4 once TRBD1 TGTGCCAGCAGCTTGGGGGACAGGGTCTATGGCTACACCTTC CASSLGDRVYGYTF
TRBJ2-5 TRBV6-5 NA TRBD2 TGTGCCAGCAGTTACTCGAATGGGGGAGGGGAGACCCAGTACTTC CASSYSNGGGETQYF
TRBJ1-6 TRBV5-1 NA NA TGCGCCAGCAGCCGTGAGTATAATTCACCCCTCCACTTT CASSREYNSPLHF
TRBJ1-5 TRBV4-1 once NA TGCGCCAGCAGCCAAGAGGTCGGGCAGGGCAGCAATCAGCCCCAGCATTTT CASSQEVGQGSNQPQHF
TRBJ1-3 TRBV5-1 NA TRBD1 TGCGCCAGCAGCTTTGACAGGGATGCTGGAAACACCATATATTTT CASSFDRDAGNTIYF
TRBJ1-1 TRBV3-1/TRBV3-2 NA NA TGTGCCAGCAGCCACGGAGTGAACACTGAAGCTTTCTTT CASSHGVNTEAFF
TRBJ1-5 TRBV7-2 NA NA TGTGCCAGCAGCTTCGGACAGTACAATCAGCCCCAGCATTTT CASSFGQYNQPQHF
TRBJ2-7 TRBV7-2 few NA TGTGCCAGCAGCTCGGGACAATTATCCTACGAGCAGTACTTC CASSSGQLSYEQYF
TRBJ2-7 TRBV11-2 NA NA TGTGCCAGCAGCTTAAACCCGGACAGGGGACTAGGCGAGCAGTACTTC CASSLNPDRGLGEQYF
TRBJ1-6 TRBV6-5 few TRBD1 TGTGCCAGCAGCGGGGACAGGGGGGTTTCACCCCTCCACTTT CASSGDRGVSPLHF
TRBJ1-2 TRBV27 many TRBD1 TGTGCCAGCAGTTTATCGAGACAGGGGGCTGGCTACACCTTC CASSLSRQGAGYTF
TRBJ1-4 TRBV10-3 NA NA TGTGCCATCAGGGACGGACAGAATGAAAAACTGTTTTTT CAIRDGQNEKLFF
TRBJ2-2 TRBV4-1 once TRBD2 TGCGCCAGCAGCCAAGTGGAAGCGGGGCCACCCGGGGAGCTGTTTTTT CASSQVEAGPPGELFF
TRBJ1-1 TRBV2 NA NA TGTGCCAGCAGTGTGTCAACAGGCACTGAAGCTTTCTTT CASSVSTGTEAFF
TRBJ1-5 TRBV19 NA TRBD1 TGTGCCAGTATTGGCGGGACAGTTACTCTTTGGGGCAATCAGCCCCAGCATTTT CASIGGTVTLWGNQPQHF